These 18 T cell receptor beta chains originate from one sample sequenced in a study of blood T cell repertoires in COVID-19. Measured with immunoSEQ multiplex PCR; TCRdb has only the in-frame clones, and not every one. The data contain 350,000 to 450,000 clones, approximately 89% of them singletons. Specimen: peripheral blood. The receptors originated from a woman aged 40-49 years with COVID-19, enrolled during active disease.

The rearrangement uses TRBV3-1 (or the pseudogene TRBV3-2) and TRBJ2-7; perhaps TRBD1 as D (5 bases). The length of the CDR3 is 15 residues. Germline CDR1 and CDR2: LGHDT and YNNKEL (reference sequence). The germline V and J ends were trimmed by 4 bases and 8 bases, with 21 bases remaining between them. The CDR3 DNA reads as TGTGCCAGCAGCCCTAGGACCCAGGGATCTACGAAGCAGTACTTC. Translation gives CASSPRTQGSTKQYF.

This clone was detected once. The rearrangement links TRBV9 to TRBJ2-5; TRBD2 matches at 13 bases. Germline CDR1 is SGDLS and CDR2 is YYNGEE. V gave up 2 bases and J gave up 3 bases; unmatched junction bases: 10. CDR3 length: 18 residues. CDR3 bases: TGTGCCAGCAGCGTTAGGACTAGCGGGAGTGGACTAAAAGAGACCCAGTACTTC. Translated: CASSVRTSGSGLKETQYF.

The CDR3 is CASSEALLQGIHEQYF. For the CDR3, the DNA is TGTGCCAGCAGTGAAGCGCTTCTCCAGGGAATTCACGAGCAGTACTTC. The J gene is TRBJ2-7, the V gene TRBV2; possibly TRBD1 for D (5 bases). This CDR3 comprises 16 residues. V was pared by 0 bases and J by 5 bases, with 17 bases between. The germline gives CDR1 SNHLY, CDR2 FYNNEI.

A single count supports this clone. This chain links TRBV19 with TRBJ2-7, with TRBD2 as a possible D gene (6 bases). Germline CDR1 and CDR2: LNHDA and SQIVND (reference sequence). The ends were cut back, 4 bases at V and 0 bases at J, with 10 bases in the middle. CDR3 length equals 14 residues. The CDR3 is CASSRGGTSYEQYF. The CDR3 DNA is TGTGCCAGTAGTAGGGGCGGGACCTCCTACGAGCAGTACTTC.

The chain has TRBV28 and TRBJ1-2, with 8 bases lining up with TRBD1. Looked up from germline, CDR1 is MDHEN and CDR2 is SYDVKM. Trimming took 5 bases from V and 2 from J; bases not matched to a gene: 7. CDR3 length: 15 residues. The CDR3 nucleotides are TGTGCCAGCAGTCTACCGGACAGGGTCAACTATGGCTACACCTTC. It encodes CASSLPDRVNYGYTF.

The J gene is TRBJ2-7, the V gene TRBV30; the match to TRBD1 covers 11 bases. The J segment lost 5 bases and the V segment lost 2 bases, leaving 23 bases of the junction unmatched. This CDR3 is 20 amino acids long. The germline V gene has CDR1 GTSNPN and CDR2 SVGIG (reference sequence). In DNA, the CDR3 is TGTGCCTGGAGTTTCACCCAGGACAGGGGGCGATCTGTCTGGGACCACGAGCAGTACTTC. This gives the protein CAWSFTQDRGRSVWDHEQYF.

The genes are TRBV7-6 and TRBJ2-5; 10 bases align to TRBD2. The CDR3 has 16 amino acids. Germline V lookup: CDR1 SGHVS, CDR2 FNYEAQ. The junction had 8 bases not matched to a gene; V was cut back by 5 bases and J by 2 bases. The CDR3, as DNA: TGTGCCAGCAGCAGCTGGACTAGCGGCCTTCAAGAGACCCAGTACTTC. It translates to CASSSWTSGLQETQYF.

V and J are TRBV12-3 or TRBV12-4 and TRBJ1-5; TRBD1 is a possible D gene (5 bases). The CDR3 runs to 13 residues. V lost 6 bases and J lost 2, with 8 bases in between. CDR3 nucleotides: TGTGCCAGCAGGGAGGGGCGCAATCAGCCCCAGCATTTT. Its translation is CASREGRNQPQHF.

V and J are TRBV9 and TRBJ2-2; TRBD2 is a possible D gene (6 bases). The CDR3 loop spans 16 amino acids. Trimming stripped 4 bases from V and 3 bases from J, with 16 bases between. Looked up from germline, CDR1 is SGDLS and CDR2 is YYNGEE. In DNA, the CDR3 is TGTGCCAGCAGCCCAGGGCGGGGACGAGACACCGGGGAGCTGTTTTTT. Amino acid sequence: CASSPGRGRDTGELFF.

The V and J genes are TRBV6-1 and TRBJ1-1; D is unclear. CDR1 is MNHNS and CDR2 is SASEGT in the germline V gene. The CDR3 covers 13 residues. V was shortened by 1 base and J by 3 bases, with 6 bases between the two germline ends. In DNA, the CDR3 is TGTGCCAGCAGTGAAGTGGGAGACACTGAAGCTTTCTTT. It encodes CASSEVGDTEAFF.

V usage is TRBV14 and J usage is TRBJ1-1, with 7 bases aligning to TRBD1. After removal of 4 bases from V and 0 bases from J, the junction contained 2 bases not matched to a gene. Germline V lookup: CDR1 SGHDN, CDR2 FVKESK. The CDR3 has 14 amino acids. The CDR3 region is CASSPGQMNTEAFF. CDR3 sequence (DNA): TGTGCCAGCAGCCCGGGACAGATGAACACTGAAGCTTTCTTT.

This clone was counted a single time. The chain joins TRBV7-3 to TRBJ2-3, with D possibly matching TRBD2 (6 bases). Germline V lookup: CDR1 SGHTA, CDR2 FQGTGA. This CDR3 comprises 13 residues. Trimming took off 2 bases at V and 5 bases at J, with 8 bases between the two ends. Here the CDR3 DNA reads TGTGCCAGCAGCTTACTTAGCGGAGATACGCAGTATTTT. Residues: CASSLLSGDTQYF.

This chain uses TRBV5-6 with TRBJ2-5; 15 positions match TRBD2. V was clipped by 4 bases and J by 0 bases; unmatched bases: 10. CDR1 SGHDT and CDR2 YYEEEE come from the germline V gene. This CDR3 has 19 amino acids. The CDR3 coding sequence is TGTGCCAGCAGCCCCCTAGGACTAGCGGGAGGGCAGTACCAAGAGACCCAGTACTTC. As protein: CASSPLGLAGGQYQETQYF.

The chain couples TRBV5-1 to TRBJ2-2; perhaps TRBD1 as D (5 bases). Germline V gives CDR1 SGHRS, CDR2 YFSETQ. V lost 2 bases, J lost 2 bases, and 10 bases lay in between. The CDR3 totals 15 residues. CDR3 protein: CASSLQESNTGELFF. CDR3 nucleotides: TGCGCCAGCAGCTTACAGGAGTCCAACACCGGGGAGCTGTTTTTT.

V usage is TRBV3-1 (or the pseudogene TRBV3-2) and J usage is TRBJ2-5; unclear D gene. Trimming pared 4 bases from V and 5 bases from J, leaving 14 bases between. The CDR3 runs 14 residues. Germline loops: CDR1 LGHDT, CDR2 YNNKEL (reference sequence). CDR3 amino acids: CASSRYLSEETQYF. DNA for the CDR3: TGTGCCAGCAGCCGTTACCTGTCGGAGGAGACCCAGTACTTC.

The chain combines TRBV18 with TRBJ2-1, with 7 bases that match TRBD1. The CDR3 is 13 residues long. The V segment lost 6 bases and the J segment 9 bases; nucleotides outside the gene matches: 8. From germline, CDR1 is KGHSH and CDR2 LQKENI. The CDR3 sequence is CASSDGQEREQFF. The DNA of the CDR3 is TGTGCCAGCTCGGACGGACAGGAGCGTGAGCAGTTCTTC.

The CDR3 spells CASSAGTSTNEKLFF. The CDR3 DNA reads TGTGCCAGCAGCGCTGGGACTTCAACTAATGAAAAACTGTTTTTT. The V and J genes are TRBV9 and TRBJ1-4; D is possibly TRBD1 (5 bases). The germline V and J ends were trimmed by 3 bases and 0 bases, with 9 bases remaining between them. Germline V gives CDR1 SGDLS, CDR2 YYNGEE. This CDR3 comprises 15 residues.

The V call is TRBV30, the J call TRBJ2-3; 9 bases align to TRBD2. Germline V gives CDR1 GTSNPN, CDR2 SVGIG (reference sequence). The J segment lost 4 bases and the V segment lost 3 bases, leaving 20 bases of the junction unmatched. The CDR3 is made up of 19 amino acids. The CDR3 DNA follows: TGTGCCTGGAGATCCCCCTATTCTTGGGCTAGCGGGGACCCAGATACGCAGTATTTT. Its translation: CAWRSPYSWASGDPDTQYF.